This TCR beta chain is from a study of shared clonotypes between healthy human individuals. Study observations and caveats: Clonotypes not shared had lower generation probabilities than those common to all four donors. Among donors, the sharing of clonotypes was expected to be influenced by sequencing depth. A handful of donors had roughly 5% of their naive CD4 clonotypes in common.

As concerns this clone: Its antigen remains unidentified. Other DNA variants within this sample encode the same CDR3.

The CDR3 extends over 13 amino acids. Germline lookup yields CDR1 SNHLY and CDR2 FYNNEI. Trimming cost V 6 bases and J 3 bases, with 9 bases left between them. Template for every sorted-subset replicate PCR totaled 150 to 250 ng DNA, around 33,000 T cell genomes. Clones were read by immunoSEQ multiplex PCR, and TCRdb kept only the in-frame ones, dropping some. The data contain 2,500,000 or so clones, approximately 90% of them seen just once; the ten biggest clones take up 0.37%. The receptor was isolated from a man aged 18 to 35 in good health. Some clones in this sample may be carry-over from other donors' samples. Sequences were obtained from naive CD4+ T cells from PBMCs. Subset in this sample: CD45RA+ positively selected. This chain connects TRBV2 to TRBJ1-5; no clear D. As DNA, the CDR3 is TGTGCCAGCAGCGGGCCCTCCAATCAGCCCCAGCATTTT. This encodes CASSGPSNQPQHF.